The source of this T cell receptor beta chain is a study of blood T cell repertoires in COVID-19. As for the study in general: The study drew acute and convalescent COVID-19 samples from the United States, Italy and Spain. Nucleic acid was either cDNA or gDNA, and it came from T cells, B-cell-depleted T cells, or PBMCs.

The CDR3 contains 15 residues. Trimming cost V 2 bases and J 3 bases; bases outside gene matches: 7. CDR1 and CDR2 from the germline V gene are SEHNR and FQNEAQ (reference sequence). Sequencing used immunoSEQ multiplex PCR; TCRdb keeps in-frame clones, though not all of them. The sample has under 200,000 clones, roughly nine tenths seen once. Followed longitudinally, the Seattle patients had been enrolled during active infection. The clonotype was recovered from a woman aged 60 to 75 with COVID-19, enrolled during active disease. Sequencing input: peripheral blood. The chain combines TRBV7-9 with TRBJ2-7, with TRBD2 identical over 7 bases. The CDR3: CASSLTSGRDYEQYF. The CDR3 DNA reads as TGTGCCAGCAGCTTAACTTCAGGGAGGGACTACGAGCAGTACTTC.